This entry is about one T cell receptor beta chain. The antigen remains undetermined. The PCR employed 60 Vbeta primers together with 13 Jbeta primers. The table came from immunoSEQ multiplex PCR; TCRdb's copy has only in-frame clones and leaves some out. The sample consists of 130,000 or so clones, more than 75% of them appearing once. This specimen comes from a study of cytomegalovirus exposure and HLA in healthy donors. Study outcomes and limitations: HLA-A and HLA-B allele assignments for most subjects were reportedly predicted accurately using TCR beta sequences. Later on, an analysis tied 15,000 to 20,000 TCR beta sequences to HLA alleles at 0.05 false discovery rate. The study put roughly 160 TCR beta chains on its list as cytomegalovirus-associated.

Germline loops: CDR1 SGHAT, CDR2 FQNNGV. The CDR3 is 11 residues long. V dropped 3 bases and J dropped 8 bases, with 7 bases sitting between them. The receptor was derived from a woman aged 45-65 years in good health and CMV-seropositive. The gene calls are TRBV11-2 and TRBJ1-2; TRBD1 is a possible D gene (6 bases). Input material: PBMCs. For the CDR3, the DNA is TGTGCCAGCAGCTTGGGGGCCGGCTACACCTTC. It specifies CASSLGAGYTF.